This T cell receptor (beta chain) is drawn from a study of T cells after yellow fever vaccination. J was trimmed by 5 bases and V by 3 bases; bases with no gene match: 10. This CDR3 is built from 15 residues. The germline V gene encodes CDR1 DFQATT and CDR2 SNEGSKA (reference sequence). This clonotype was observed a handful of times. Its matching antigen is unknown. The authors made TCR cDNA by 5'RACE template switching, adding a universal primer site and UMIs. In TCRdb, the 5' RACE reads were re-called with MiXCR into one record per CDR3 protein. The table shows 200,000 to 250,000 distinct CDR3 sequences, with 6.5% to 8.5% occurring only once. Overall study findings and caveats: From the bulk population, abundant clonotypes could contaminate and appear within FACS-sorted repertoires. Among primary-vaccination clones, most reappeared after the booster, at roughly 95% for CD4 and roughly 90% for CD8.

Sequencing used CD4+ T cells sorted from PBMCs, obtained 15 days after the yellow fever booster vaccination. The origin of this receptor is a man aged 25 to 40 who received the YFV17D yellow fever vaccine. This chain connects TRBV20-1 to TRBJ2-5, with TRBD2 identical over 9 bases. CDR3 DNA sequence: TGCAGTGCTAGGGTAGCGGGAGAGGTAGCGGAGACCCAGTACTTC. Encoded protein: CSARVAGEVAETQYF.